This TCR beta chain stems from a study of T cell clones after liver transplantation (dated by TCRdb to about 2019). Study-level background: Samples were obtained from ITN030ST, a randomized trial in which withdrawal of immunosuppression was attempted within 2 years of liver transplantation. Donor-reactive T cell clones were identified by TCRbeta sequencing after a pre-transplant mixed lymphocyte reaction and then tracked in post-transplant blood. Third party-reactive TCRbeta sequences from pre-transplant MLRs were also identified as an antigen-independent comparator for donor-reactive sequences. Three of the eight recipients were HCV-positive; the others were transplanted for non-autoimmune, non-viral indications. Subjects received no induction therapy and standard immunosuppression until randomization at 12-24 months post-transplant. Tolerance was defined as complete immunosuppression withdrawal for at least one year with no rise in liver enzymes beyond twice the upper limit of normal. Blood samples were collected pre-transplant, pre-randomization before withdrawal, and post-randomization after either full withdrawal or failed withdrawal. A cohort of 8 liver transplant recipients was studied, of whom 3 were classified as tolerant and 5 as non-tolerant.

High-throughput TCRbeta CDR3 sequencing of frozen genomic DNA was performed by immunoSEQ, including PCR amplification, mapping, bias correction and internal controls. Concerning the study's data processing: Productive rearrangements were retained, and unique TCRbeta sequences were defined by the CDR3 nucleotide sequence together with the V and J gene. For a sequence to be called donor-reactive, it needed a frequency of at least 0.01% and at least 5-fold expansion in CFSE-low cells compared with unstimulated pre-transplant cells. Minimum frequency thresholds were set for each subject based on the unstimulated sample with the lowest template count, ensuring at least 90% detection power. Jensen-Shannon divergence between the top 1000 TCRbeta sequences after and before transplant was used to measure repertoire turnover. Changes in detection of donor-reactive sequences were tested with two-sided Fisher's exact tests. TCRdb provides this immuneACCESS table in a form limited to in-frame rearrangements. Some clones are lacking; in checked studies, under half of them reflect an unresolved V gene, and why the rest are absent is not known. The V and J calls and clone size were taken over from that table, and D and trimming were inferred from the DNA. Within this sample are 70,000 or so clones, with roughly nine tenths of them counted one time only. The ten top clones hold less than 3% of the sample.

The CDR3 numbers 13 residues from cysteine through phenylalanine. Only the CDR3 DNA stays, 39 bases, in frame from base 1. Concerning this clone itself: There is no known antigen for this receptor. Base-call qualities are not available, and no considerably larger clone is one nucleotide away.

Sample time point, as interpreted from the label and publication: pre-transplant. Unstimulated PBMCs, after thawing, were stained for CD3, CD4 and CD8 and then FACS-sorted into CD3+CD4+ and CD3+CD8+ populations. All 8 studied subjects were randomized to withdrawal of immunosuppression. The Qiagen DNeasy Blood and Tissue Kit was used for genomic DNA isolation. Summary of the overall study and its limitations: In most of the 8 subjects, regardless of tolerance or HCV status, circulating donor-reactive CD4 TCRbeta sequences dropped significantly post-transplant. Because no allograft tissue specimens were available, donor-reactive T cells may have migrated into the graft instead of being deleted. Low numbers of available donor cells limited the measurable donor-reactive repertoire in a couple of subjects. After accounting for repertoire turnover, donor-reactive detection was significantly reduced in 7 of 8 subjects for CD4 and 8 of 8 for CD8. Conclusions were preliminary, limited by small, heterogeneous patient numbers and non-standardized post-transplant time points. A greater decline was seen for donor-reactive sequences than for third party-reactive sequences, suggesting partial antigen-specific deletion unrelated to withdrawal success.

The sample consisted of CD4+ T cells from blood, taken before liver transplant. The TCR comes from a human donor who received a liver transplant. The sequence links TRBV21-1 to TRBJ2-7; the table's D call, TRBD1, was not checked against the DNA. TRBV21-1 is a recognized pseudogene. The CDR3 has the sequence CASVDNLPREQYF. The nucleotide sequence reads TGTGCCAGCGTAGACAATCTCCCTCGGGAGCAGTACTTC.